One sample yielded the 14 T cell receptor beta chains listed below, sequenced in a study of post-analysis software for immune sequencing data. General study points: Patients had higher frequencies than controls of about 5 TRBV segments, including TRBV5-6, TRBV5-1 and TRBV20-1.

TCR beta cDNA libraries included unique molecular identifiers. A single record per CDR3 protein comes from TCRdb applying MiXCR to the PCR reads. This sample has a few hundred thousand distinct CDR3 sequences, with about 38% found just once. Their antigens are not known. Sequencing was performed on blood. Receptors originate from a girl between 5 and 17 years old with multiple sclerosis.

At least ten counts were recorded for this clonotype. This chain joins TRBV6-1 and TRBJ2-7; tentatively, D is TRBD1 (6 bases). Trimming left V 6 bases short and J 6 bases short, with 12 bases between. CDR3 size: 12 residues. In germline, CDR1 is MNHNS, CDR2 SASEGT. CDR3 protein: CASSRGQSEQYF. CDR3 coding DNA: TGTGCCAGCAGCCGCGGACAGAGCGAGCAGTACTTC.

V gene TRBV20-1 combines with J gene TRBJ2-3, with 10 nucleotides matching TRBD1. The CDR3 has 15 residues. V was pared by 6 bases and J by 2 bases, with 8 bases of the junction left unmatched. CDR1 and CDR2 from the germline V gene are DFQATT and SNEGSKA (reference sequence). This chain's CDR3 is CSAGTGEAVTDTQYF. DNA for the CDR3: TGCAGTGCCGGGACAGGGGAGGCGGTCACAGATACGCAGTATTTT.

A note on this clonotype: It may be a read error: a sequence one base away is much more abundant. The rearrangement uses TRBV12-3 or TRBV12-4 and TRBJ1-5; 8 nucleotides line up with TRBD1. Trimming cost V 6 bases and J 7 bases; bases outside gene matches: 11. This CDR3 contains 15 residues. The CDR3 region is CASSPETGVGQPQHF. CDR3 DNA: TGTGCCAGCAGCCCTGAGACAGGGGTAGGGCAGCCCCAGCATTTT.

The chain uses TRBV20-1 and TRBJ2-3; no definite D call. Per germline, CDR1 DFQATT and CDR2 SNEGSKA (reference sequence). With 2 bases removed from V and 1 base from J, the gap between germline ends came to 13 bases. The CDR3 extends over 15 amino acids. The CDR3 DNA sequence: TGCAGTGCTAGACTCGGGCGAATAGGCACAGATACGCAGTATTTT. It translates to CSARLGRIGTDTQYF.

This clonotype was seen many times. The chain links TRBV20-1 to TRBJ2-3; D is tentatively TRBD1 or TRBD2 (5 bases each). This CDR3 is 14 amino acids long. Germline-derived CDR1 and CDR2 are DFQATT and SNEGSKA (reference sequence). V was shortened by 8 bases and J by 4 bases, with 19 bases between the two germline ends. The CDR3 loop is CSTPLAGRADTQYF. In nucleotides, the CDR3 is TGCAGTACTCCCTTGGCAGGGCGGGCAGATACGCAGTATTTT.

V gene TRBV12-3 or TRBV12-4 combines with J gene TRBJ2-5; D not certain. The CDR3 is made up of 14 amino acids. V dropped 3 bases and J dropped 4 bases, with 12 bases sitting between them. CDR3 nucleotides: TGTGCCAGCAGTTTGGGAATGTCATTAGAGACCCAGTACTTC. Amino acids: CASSLGMSLETQYF.

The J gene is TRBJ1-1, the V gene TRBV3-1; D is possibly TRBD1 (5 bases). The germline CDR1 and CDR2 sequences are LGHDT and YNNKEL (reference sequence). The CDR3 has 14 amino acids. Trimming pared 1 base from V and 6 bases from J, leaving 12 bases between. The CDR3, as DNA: TGTGCCAGCAGCCAAGGGGCAGGGTGGGCTGAAGCTTTCTTT. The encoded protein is CASSQGAGWAEAFF.

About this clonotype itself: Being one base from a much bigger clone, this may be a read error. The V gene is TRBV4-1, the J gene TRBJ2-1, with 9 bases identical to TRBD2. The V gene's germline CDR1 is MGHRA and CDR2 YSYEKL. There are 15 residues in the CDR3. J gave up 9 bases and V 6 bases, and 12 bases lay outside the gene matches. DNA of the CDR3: TGCGCCAGCAGTCAGGGAGCGGGAGGCCGGGGTGAGCAGTTCTTC. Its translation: CASSQGAGGRGEQFF.

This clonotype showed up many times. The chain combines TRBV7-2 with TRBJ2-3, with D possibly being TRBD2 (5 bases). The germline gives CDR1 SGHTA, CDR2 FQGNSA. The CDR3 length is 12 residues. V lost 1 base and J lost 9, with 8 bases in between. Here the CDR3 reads CASSLGRRTQYF. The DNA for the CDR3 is TGTGCCAGCAGCTTAGGGCGGAGGACGCAGTATTTT.

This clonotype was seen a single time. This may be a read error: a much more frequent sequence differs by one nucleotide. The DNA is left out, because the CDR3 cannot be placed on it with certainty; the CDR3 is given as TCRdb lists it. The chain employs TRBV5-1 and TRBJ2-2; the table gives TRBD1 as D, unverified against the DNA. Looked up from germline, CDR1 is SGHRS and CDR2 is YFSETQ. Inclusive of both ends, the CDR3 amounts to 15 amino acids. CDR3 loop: CASSLVGQGSGERFF.

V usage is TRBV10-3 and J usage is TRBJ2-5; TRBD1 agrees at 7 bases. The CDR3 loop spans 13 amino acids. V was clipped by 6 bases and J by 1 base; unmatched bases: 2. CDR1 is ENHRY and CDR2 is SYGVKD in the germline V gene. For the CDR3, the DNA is TGTGCCATCAGGGGGGACAGCCAAGAGACCCAGTACTTC. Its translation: CAIRGDSQETQYF.

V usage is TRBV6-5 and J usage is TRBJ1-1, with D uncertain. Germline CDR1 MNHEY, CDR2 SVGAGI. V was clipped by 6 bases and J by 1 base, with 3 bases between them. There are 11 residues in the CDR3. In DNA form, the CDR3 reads TGTGCCAGCAGACAGAACACTGAAGCTTTCTTT. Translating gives CASRQNTEAFF.

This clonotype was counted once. This CDR3 is CSARGTSGTGDFYEQYV. The DNA of the CDR3 is TGCAGTGCTAGAGGGACCTCCGGGACAGGGGATTTTTATGAGCAGTACGTC. J is TRBJ2-7 and V is TRBV20-1; 10 nucleotides align to TRBD1. The junction had 16 bases not matched to a gene; V was cut back by 1 base and J by 7 bases. The CDR3 spans 17 residues. The V gene's germline CDR1 is DFQATT and CDR2 SNEGSKA (reference sequence).

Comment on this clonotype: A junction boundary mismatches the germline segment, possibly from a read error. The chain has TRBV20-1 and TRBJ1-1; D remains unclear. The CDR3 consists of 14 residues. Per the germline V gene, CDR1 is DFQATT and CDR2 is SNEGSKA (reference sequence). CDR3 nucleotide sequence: TGCAGTACTAGAGATGTTACCCTGAACACTGAAGCTTTCTTT. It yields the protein CSTRDVTLNTEAFF.